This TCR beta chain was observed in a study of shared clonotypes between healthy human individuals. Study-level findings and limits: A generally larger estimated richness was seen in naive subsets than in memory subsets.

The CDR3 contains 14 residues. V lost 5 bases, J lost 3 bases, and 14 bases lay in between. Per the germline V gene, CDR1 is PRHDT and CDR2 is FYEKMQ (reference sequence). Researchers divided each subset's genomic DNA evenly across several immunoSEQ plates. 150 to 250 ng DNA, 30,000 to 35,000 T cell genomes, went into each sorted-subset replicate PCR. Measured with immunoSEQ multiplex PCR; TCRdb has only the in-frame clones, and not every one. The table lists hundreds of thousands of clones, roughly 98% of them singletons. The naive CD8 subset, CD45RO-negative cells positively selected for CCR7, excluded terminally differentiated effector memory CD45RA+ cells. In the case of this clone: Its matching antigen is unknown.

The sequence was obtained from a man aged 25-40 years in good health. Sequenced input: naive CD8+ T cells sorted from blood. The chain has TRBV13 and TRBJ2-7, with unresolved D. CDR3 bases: TGTGCCAGCAGCCCCCAATCAAACTACTACGAGCAGTACTTC. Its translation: CASSPQSNYYEQYF.